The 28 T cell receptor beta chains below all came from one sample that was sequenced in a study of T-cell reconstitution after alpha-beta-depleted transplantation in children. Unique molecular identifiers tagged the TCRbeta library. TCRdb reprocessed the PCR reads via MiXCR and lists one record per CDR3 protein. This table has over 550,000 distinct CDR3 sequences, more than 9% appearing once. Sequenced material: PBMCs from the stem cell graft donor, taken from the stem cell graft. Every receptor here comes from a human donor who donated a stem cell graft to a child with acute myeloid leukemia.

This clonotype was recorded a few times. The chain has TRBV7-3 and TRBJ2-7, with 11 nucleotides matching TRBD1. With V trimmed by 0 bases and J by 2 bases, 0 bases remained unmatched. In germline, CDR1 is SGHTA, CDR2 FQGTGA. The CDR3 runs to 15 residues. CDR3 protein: CASSLTGQGAYEQYF. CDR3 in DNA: TGTGCCAGCAGCTTAACGGGACAGGGGGCCTACGAGCAGTACTTC.

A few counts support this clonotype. The DNA of the CDR3 is TGTGCCAGCAGCCGGGGCGTACAGGGGAGAATCTCCGGGGAGCTGTTTTTT. Amino acids: CASSRGVQGRISGELFF. V is TRBV7-9 and J is TRBJ2-2, with 7 bases lining up with TRBD1. The germline V gene encodes CDR1 SEHNR and CDR2 FQNEAQ (reference sequence). The CDR3 has 17 residues. The V and J ends lost 5 bases and 6 bases, in that order; junction bases with no gene match: 15.

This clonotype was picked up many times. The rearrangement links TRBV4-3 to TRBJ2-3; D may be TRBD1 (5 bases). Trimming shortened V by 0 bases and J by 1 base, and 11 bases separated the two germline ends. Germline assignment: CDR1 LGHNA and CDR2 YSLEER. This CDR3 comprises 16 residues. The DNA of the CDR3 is TGCGCCAGCAGCCAAGAGTCAGGGTGGGGCACAGATACGCAGTATTTT. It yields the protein CASSQESGWGTDTQYF.

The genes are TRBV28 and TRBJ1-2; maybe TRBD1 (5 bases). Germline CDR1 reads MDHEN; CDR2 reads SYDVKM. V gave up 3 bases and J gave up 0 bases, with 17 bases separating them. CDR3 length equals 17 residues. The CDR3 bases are TGTGCCAGCAGTTTGGGAAACAGGATAAAAGCTAACTATGGCTACACCTTC. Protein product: CASSLGNRIKANYGYTF.

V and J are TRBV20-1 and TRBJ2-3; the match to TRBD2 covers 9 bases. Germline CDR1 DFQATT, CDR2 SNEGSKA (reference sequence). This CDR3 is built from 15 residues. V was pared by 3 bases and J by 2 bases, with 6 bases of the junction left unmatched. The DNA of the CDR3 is TGCAGTGCTAGTCGCCTAGCGGGATCCACAGATACGCAGTATTTT. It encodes CSASRLAGSTDTQYF.

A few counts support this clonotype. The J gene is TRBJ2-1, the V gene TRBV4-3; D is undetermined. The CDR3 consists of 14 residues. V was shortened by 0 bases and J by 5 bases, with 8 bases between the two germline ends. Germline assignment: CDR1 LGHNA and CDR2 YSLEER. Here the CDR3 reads CASSQEPRHNEQFF. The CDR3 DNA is TGCGCCAGCAGCCAAGAACCTAGGCACAATGAGCAGTTCTTC.

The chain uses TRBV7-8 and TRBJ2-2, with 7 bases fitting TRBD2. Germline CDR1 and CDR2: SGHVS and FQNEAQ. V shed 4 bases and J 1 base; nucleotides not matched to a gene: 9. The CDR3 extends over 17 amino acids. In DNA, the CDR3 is TGTGCCAGCAGCTACCCCACGGGAGGCAGGAACACCGGGGAGCTGTTTTTT. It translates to CASSYPTGGRNTGELFF.

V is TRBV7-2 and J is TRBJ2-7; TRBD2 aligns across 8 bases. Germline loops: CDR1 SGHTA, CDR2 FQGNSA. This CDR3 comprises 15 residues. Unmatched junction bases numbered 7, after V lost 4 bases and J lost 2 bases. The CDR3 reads CASSSWGTRAYEQYF. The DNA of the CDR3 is TGTGCCAGCAGCTCCTGGGGGACTAGGGCCTACGAGCAGTACTTC. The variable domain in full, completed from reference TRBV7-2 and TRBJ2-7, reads GAGVSQSPSNKVTEKGKDVELRCDPISGHTALYWYRQSLGQGLEFLIYFQGNSAPDKSGLPSDRFSAERTGGSVSTLTIQRTQQEDSAVYLCASSSWGTRAYEQYFGPGTRLTVT.

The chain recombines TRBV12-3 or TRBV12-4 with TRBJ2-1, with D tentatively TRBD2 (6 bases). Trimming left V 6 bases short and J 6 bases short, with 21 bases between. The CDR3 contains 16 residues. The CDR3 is CASRLYGRDFLNEQFF. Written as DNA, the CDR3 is TGTGCCAGCAGGCTCTACGGCCGGGACTTCCTCAATGAGCAGTTCTTC.

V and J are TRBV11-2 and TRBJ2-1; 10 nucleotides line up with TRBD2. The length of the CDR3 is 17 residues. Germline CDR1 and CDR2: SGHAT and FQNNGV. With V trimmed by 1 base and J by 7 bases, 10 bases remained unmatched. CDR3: CASSLVPRQTSGNEQFF. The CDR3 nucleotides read TGTGCCAGCAGCTTAGTCCCCCGACAGACTAGCGGGAATGAGCAGTTCTTC.

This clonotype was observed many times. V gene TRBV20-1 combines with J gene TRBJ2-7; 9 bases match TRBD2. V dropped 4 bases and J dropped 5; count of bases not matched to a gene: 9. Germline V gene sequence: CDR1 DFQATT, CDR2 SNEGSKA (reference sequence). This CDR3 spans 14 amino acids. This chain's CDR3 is CSAIRSGRFNEQYF. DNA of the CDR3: TGCAGTGCTATAAGAAGCGGGAGGTTTAACGAGCAGTACTTC.

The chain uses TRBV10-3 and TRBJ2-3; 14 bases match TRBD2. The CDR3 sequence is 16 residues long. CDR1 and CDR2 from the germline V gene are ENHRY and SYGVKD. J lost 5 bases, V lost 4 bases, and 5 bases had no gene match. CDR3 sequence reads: CAISVGLAGGLDTQYF. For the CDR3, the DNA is TGTGCCATCAGTGTCGGACTAGCGGGAGGTTTAGATACGCAGTATTTT.

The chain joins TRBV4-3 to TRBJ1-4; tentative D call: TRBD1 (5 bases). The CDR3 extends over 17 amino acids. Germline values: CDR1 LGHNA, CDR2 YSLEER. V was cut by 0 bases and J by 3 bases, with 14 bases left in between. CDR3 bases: TGCGCCAGCAGCCAAGATCCGGCCGGGGGGGCTAATGAAAAACTGTTTTTT. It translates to CASSQDPAGGANEKLFF.

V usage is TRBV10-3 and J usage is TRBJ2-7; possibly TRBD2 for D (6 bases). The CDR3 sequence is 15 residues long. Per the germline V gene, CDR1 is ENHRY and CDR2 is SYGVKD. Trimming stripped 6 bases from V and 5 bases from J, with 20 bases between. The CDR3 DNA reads TGTGCCATCAGCAATCGGGAGTTTTTAGGCCACGAGCAGTACTTC. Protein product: CAISNREFLGHEQYF.

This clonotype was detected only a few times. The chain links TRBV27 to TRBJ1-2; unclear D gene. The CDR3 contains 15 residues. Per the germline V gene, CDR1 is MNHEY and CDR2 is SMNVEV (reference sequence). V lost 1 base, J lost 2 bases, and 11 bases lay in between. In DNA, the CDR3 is TGTGCCAGCAGTTTATTTCCCGGCAGAAACTATGGCTACACCTTC. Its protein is CASSLFPGRNYGYTF.

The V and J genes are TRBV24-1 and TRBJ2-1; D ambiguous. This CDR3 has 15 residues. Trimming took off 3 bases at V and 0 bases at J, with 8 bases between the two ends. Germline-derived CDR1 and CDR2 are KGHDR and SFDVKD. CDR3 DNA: TGTGCCACCAGTGATCCCTCCGACTCCTACAATGAGCAGTTCTTC. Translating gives CATSDPSDSYNEQFF.

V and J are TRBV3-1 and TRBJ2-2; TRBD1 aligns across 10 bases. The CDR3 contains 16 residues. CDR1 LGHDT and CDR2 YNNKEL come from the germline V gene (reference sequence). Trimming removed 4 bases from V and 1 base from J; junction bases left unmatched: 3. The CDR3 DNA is TGTGCCAGCAGCCGACAGGGGGCGATGAACACCGGGGAGCTGTTTTTT. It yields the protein CASSRQGAMNTGELFF. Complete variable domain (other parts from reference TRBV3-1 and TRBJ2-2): DTAVSQTPKYLVTQMGNDKSIKCEQNLGHDTMYWYKQDSKKFLKIMFSYNNKELIINETVPNRFSPKSPDKAHLNLHINSLELGDSAVYFCASSRQGAMNTGELFFGEGSRLTVL.

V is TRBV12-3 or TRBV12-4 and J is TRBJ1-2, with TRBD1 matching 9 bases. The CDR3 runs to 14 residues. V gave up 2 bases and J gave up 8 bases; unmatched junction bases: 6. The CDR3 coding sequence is TGTGCCAGCAGTTTACAACAGGGGGCGCGGGGCTACACCTTC. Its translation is CASSLQQGARGYTF.

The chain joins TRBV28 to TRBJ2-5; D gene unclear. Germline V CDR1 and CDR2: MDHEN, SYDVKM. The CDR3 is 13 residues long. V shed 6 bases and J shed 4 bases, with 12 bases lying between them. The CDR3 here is CASRWTGSETQYF. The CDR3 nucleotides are TGTGCCAGCAGGTGGACGGGTTCAGAGACCCAGTACTTC.

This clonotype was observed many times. CDR3 in amino acids: CASSPHGIAGAGHEQYF. DNA of the CDR3: TGTGCCAGCAGTCCTCATGGGATAGCGGGAGCGGGGCACGAGCAGTACTTC. V gene TRBV28 combines with J gene TRBJ2-7; 9 nucleotides line up with TRBD2. V was pared by 5 bases and J by 5 bases, with 16 bases of the junction left unmatched. CDR1 is MDHEN and CDR2 is SYDVKM in the germline V gene. This CDR3 contains 17 residues.

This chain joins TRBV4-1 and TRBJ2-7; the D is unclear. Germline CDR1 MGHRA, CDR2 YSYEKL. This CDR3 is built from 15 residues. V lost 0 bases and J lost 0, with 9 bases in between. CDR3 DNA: TGCGCCAGCAGCCAAGATCGAGCACTCTCCTACGAGCAGTACTTC. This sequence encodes CASSQDRALSYEQYF.

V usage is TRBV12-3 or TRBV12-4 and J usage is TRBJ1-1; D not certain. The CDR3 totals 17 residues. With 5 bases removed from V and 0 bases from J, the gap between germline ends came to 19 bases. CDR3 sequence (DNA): TGTGCCAGCAGTCCCGGAATTGGTGGAAACATGAACACTGAAGCTTTCTTT. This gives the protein CASSPGIGGNMNTEAFF.

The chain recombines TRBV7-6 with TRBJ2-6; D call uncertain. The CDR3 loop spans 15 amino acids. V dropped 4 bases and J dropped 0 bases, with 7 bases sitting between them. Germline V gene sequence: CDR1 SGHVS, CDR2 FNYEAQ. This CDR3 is CASSSPSSGANVLTF. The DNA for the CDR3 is TGTGCCAGCAGCTCGCCCTCCTCTGGGGCCAACGTCCTGACTTTC.

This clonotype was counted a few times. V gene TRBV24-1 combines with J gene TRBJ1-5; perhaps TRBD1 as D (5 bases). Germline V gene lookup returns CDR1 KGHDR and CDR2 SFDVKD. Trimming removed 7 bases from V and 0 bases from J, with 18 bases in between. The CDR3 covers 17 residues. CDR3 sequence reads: CATRPGRLGHSNQPQHF. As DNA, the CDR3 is TGTGCCACCAGACCGGGACGCCTCGGTCATAGCAATCAGCCCCAGCATTTT.

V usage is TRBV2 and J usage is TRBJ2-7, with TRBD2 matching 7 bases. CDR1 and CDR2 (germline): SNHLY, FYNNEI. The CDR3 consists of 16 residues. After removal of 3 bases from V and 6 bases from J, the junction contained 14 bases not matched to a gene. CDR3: CASSDARGDYSSEQYF. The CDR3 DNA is TGTGCCAGCAGTGATGCTAGAGGGGACTACTCGAGCGAGCAGTACTTC.

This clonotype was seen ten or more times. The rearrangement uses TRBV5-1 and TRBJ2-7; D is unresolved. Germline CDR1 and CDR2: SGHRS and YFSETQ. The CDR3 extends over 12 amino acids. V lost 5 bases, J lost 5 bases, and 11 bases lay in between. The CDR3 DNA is TGCGCCAGCAGACTGAGTATGAACGAGCAGTACTTC. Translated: CASRLSMNEQYF.

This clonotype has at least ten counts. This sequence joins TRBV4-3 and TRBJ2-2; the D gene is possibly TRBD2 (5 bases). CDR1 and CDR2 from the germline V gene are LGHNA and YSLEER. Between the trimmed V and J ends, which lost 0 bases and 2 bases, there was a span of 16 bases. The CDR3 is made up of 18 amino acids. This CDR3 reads CASSQDSPSAANTGELFF. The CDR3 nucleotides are TGCGCCAGCAGCCAAGATTCCCCGTCAGCGGCTAACACCGGGGAGCTGTTTTTT.

CDR3 coding DNA: TGTGCCAGCAGCCACCGGACACTTACCGGGGAGCTGTTTTTT. Translation: CASSHRTLTGELFF. This chain links TRBV16 with TRBJ2-2; D may be TRBD1 (5 bases). Germline CDR1 and CDR2: KGHSY and FQNENV. V lost 3 bases, J lost 5 bases, and 10 bases lay in between. The CDR3 length is 14 residues.